These T cell receptor beta chains were read from a single sample in a study of cytomegalovirus exposure and HLA in healthy donors. This table comes from immunoSEQ multiplex PCR, and its TCRdb copy is limited to in-frame clones, with some not included. The profile shows 250,000 to 300,000 clones, around 85% of them singletons. The sequencing sample was made of PBMCs. The receptor set was obtained from a woman in her late teens or twenties in good health and CMV-seronegative. The CDR3 runs from the conserved cysteine through the conserved F or W. A D gene is named only where the DNA matches it firmly. The listing skips clone size in some rows; elsewhere it reads once, few, many or a size class.

CDR3	DNA	V	J	size	D
CASSYTGTGVSPLHF	TGTGCCAGCAGTTACACCGGGACAGGGGTTTCACCCCTCCACTTT	TRBV6-6	TRBJ1-6	-	TRBD1
CALEGPLNSPLHF	TGTGCCCTGGAGGGGCCCCTGAATTCACCCCTCCACTTT	TRBV30	TRBJ1-6	few	-
CASSRTGEQFF	TGTGCCAGCAGCAGGACAGGTGAGCAGTTCTTC	TRBV5-6	TRBJ2-1	-	TRBD1
CASSPTGSDGELFF	TGCGCCAGCAGCCCTACAGGGTCGGACGGGGAGCTGTTTTTT	TRBV5-1	TRBJ2-2	-	-
CASSRVRGENEQFF	TGCGCCAGCAGCCGGGTGCGGGGTGAGAATGAGCAGTTCTTC	TRBV4-3	TRBJ2-1	-	-
CASSETRYEQYF	TGCGCCAGCAGCGAGACACGCTACGAGCAGTACTTC	TRBV5-1	TRBJ2-7	-	-
CAWVTGTGGSLDGYTF	TGTGCCTGGGTTACCGGGACAGGGGGCTCACTGGATGGCTACACCTTC	TRBV30	TRBJ1-2	once	TRBD1
CASSQFGSSYNEQFF	TGTGCCAGCAGCCAGTTCGGGAGCTCCTACAATGAGCAGTTCTTC	TRBV11-3	TRBJ2-1	-	-
CASSSYPGTGYEAFF	TGTGCCAGCAGCTCGTATCCCGGGACAGGGTATGAAGCTTTCTTT	TRBV5-4	TRBJ1-1	-	TRBD1
CASRPGQGNTDTQYF	TGTGCCAGCAGGCCGGGACAGGGAAACACAGATACGCAGTATTTT	TRBV6-5	TRBJ2-3	once	TRBD1
CASSPDRGSYNEQFF	TGTGCCAGCAGCCCCGACAGGGGCTCCTACAATGAGCAGTTCTTC	TRBV7-3	TRBJ2-1	-	TRBD1
CASRGAGNTIYF	TGTGCCAGCAGGGGGGCCGGAAACACCATATATTTT	TRBV28	TRBJ1-3	-	-
CAISDGWPRDSPLHF	TGTGCCATCAGTGATGGCTGGCCCAGGGATTCACCCCTCCACTTT	TRBV10-3	TRBJ1-6	-	-
CAWSVQGGVGYTF	TGTGCCTGGAGTGTACAGGGAGGGGTTGGCTACACCTTC	TRBV30	TRBJ1-2	-	-
CAIRQGQGRDTQYF	TGTGCCATCAGACAGGGACAGGGTCGAGATACGCAGTATTTT	TRBV10-3	TRBJ2-3	-	TRBD1
CASSPWGQGITEAFF	TGTGCCAGCAGCCCCTGGGGACAGGGGATCACTGAAGCTTTCTTT	TRBV11-2	TRBJ1-1	-	TRBD1
CASSLGKMGRTEAFF	TGTGCCAGCAGCTTAGGGAAGATGGGCCGGACTGAAGCTTTCTTT	TRBV7-2	TRBJ1-1	-	-
CAWNRGLSYGYTF	TGTGCCTGGAACAGGGGTTTGAGCTATGGCTACACCTTC	TRBV30	TRBJ1-2	-	TRBD1
CASSPRPAVNTEAFF	TGCGCCAGCAGCCCCCGTCCGGCGGTGAACACTGAAGCTTTCTTT	TRBV4-1	TRBJ1-1	-	-
CASSLGRRSGRGREQYF	TGTGCCAGCAGCTTAGGCCGTCGGTCGGGCAGGGGGCGAGAGCAGTACTTC	TRBV13	TRBJ2-7	-	TRBD1
CASSDSVRGPNEKLFF	TGTGCCAGCAGTGACAGCGTCCGAGGGCCTAATGAAAAACTGTTTTTT	TRBV6-1	TRBJ1-4	-	-
CASSVRGFDGYTF	TGTGCCAGCAGCGTACGAGGGTTTGACGGCTACACCTTC	TRBV9	TRBJ1-2	few	-
CASSQVGRGNRDNEQFF	TGCGCCAGCAGCCAAGTGGGGAGGGGGAATCGGGACAATGAGCAGTTCTTC	TRBV4-1	TRBJ2-1	-	-
CAIGVLGGTEAFF	TGTGCCATCGGAGTACTGGGGGGCACTGAAGCTTTCTTT	TRBV10-3	TRBJ1-1	once	-
CAWSVLRGTDTQYF	TGTGCCTGGAGTGTTCTGCGGGGCACAGATACGCAGTATTTT	TRBV30	TRBJ2-3	-	-
CASSPGLAGLNTGELFF	TGTGCCAGCAGCCCGGGGCTAGCGGGCCTTAACACCGGGGAGCTGTTTTTT	TRBV7-7	TRBJ2-2	once	TRBD2
CASSQDRGTPANEQFF	TGCGCCAGCAGCCAAGATCGAGGCACCCCCGCCAATGAGCAGTTCTTC	TRBV4-3	TRBJ2-1	-	-
CASSWWGQVYNEQFF	TGCGCCAGCAGCTGGTGGGGACAGGTATACAATGAGCAGTTCTTC	TRBV5-1	TRBJ2-1	-	TRBD1
CASSQDRGLAGPTYEQYF	TGCGCCAGCAGCCAAGATCGCGGACTAGCGGGGCCTACCTACGAGCAGTACTTC	TRBV4-3	TRBJ2-7	-	TRBD2
CASSSWVGGRHYEQYF	TGTGCCAGCAGTTCATGGGTGGGGGGACGACACTACGAGCAGTACTTC	TRBV27	TRBJ2-7	-	-
CASSRTYGGTEYEQYF	TGCGCCAGCAGCCGGACGTATGGCGGGACGGAGTACGAGCAGTACTTC	TRBV5-1	TRBJ2-7	-	-
CASSYRGISSYEQYF	TGTGCCAGCAGTTACAGGGGGATAAGCTCCTACGAGCAGTACTTC	TRBV6-5	TRBJ2-7	-	-
CASSVEPLNTGELFF	TGTGCCAGCAGCGTAGAGCCCCTAAACACCGGGGAGCTGTTTTTT	TRBV9	TRBJ2-2	-	-
CASNLGDFGQPQHF	TGTGCCAGCAACCTAGGGGATTTTGGTCAGCCCCAGCATTTT	TRBV9	TRBJ1-5	-	-
CASSQDRIGADFNYGYTF	TGCGCCAGCAGCCAAGACAGGATTGGGGCCGATTTTAACTATGGCTACACCTTC	TRBV4-1	TRBJ1-2	-	-